The present TCR beta chain was sequenced within a study of T-cell reconstitution after alpha-beta-depleted transplantation in children. Notes on this clonotype: What it binds is not known.

The germline gives CDR1 MNHEY, CDR2 SMNVEV (reference sequence). Germline trimming cut 5 bases from V and 5 bases from J; bases unmatched to any gene: 13. This CDR3 spans 18 amino acids. A library of TCRbeta sequences, prepared with unique molecular identifiers, was generated. Via MiXCR, TCRdb re-called the PCR reads, giving one row per CDR3 protein. The top ten clones hold 13% to 15% of a sample with 550,000 to 600,000 distinct CDR3 sequences, approximately 22% of them seen once. Study-wide findings and caveats: Two months or so post-transplant, alpha-beta T cells reportedly derived from several hundred expanded graft clones. A year post-transplant, T-cell counts and diversity derived mostly from newly produced T cells. The study traced high day-60 TCRbeta diversity in some patients to surviving recipient T cells and thymic progenitors.

The sequencing here drew on PBMCs, mostly from graft donor cells, taken 360 days after TCRalphabeta/CD19-depleted stem cell transplant. The chain links TRBV27 to TRBJ2-3; 13 bases line up with TRBD2. The TCR was taken from a boy younger than two who had a stem cell transplant for acute myeloid leukemia, so the T cells may come from the graft donor. The CDR3 coding sequence is TGTGCCAGCAGTCAGGGAACCGGGACTAGCGGGGTGAAAGATACGCAGTATTTT. This gives the protein CASSQGTGTSGVKDTQYF.